A single sample gave rise to the 22 T cell receptor beta chains below, sequenced in a study of blood T cell repertoires in COVID-19. Measured with immunoSEQ multiplex PCR; TCRdb has only the in-frame clones, and not every one. The profile shows about 180,000 clones, 80% to 90% of them singletons. Sequenced: peripheral blood. The receptors were sampled from a man in his forties or fifties with active or convalescent COVID-19.

This chain uses TRBV2 with TRBJ1-3; D not resolved. The CDR3 sequence is 16 residues long. Looked up from germline, CDR1 is SNHLY and CDR2 is FYNNEI. V was clipped by 0 bases and J by 8 bases, with 17 bases between them. The DNA for the CDR3 is TGTGCCAGCAGTGAAGCGGATTTAAGGAGGGCGCACACCATATATTTT. Encoded protein: CASSEADLRRAHTIYF.

The chain is built from TRBV5-1 and TRBJ1-4, with D possibly being TRBD1 (6 bases). Trimming shortened V by 4 bases and J by 4 bases, and 17 bases separated the two germline ends. This CDR3 is 16 amino acids long. Per germline, CDR1 SGHRS and CDR2 YFSETQ. Written as DNA, the CDR3 is TGCGCCAGCAGCCGTAGGGAGACAGGATTTAATGAAAAACTGTTTTTT. It codes for CASSRRETGFNEKLFF. Together with reference TRBV5-1 and TRBJ1-4, the CDR3 gives the full variable domain: KAGVTQTPRYLIKTRGQQVTLSCSPISGHRSVSWYQQTPGQGLQFLFEYFSETQRNKGNFPGRFSGRQFSNSRSEMNVSTLELGDSALYLCASSRRETGFNEKLFFGSGTQLSVL.

CDR3 in DNA: TGTGCCAGCAGTTTATTCCCCAAGGGGACTGAAGCTTTCTTT. Translated, it gives CASSLFPKGTEAFF. The chain joins TRBV27 to TRBJ1-1, with a tentative D call TRBD1 (5 bases). Germline loops: CDR1 MNHEY, CDR2 SMNVEV (reference sequence). Trimming left V 1 base short and J 5 bases short, with 11 bases between. There are 14 residues in the CDR3.

The chain couples TRBV7-8 to TRBJ2-3; TRBD2 matches 9 bases. Trimming at V came to 10 bases and at J to 1 base, leaving 3 bases not matched to a gene. Germline V gives CDR1 SGHVS, CDR2 FQNEAQ. The CDR3 has 13 residues. The CDR3 DNA sequence: TGTGCCACGGCGGGGGGGGGCACAGATACGCAGTATTTT. Protein product: CATAGGGTDTQYF. Filled out from reference TRBV7-8 and TRBJ2-3, the complete variable domain reads GAGVSQSPRYKVAKRGQDVALRCDPISGHVSLFWYQQALGQGPEFLTYFQNEAQLDKSGLPSDRFFAERPEGSVSTLKIQRTQQEDSAVYLCATAGGGTDTQYFGPGTRLTVL.

This clone was counted once. The V call is TRBV9, the J call TRBJ1-2, with TRBD1 identical over 7 bases. V was pared by 5 bases and J by 5 bases, with 6 bases of the junction left unmatched. Germline values: CDR1 SGDLS, CDR2 YYNGEE. CDR3 length equals 13 residues. CDR3: CASSGQAGYGYTF. In DNA, the CDR3 is TGTGCCAGCAGTGGACAGGCGGGGTATGGCTACACCTTC.

V is TRBV4-2 and J is TRBJ1-1, with D uncertain. Trimming left V 4 bases short and J 1 base short, with 7 bases between. CDR3 length equals 13 residues. Germline-derived CDR1 and CDR2 are LGHNA and YNFKEQ. The DNA for the CDR3 is TGTGCCAGCAGCCCTGACACGAACACTGAAGCTTTCTTT. Amino acids: CASSPDTNTEAFF.

J is TRBJ1-6 and V is TRBV2; 10 nucleotides match TRBD1. The germline V gene has CDR1 SNHLY and CDR2 FYNNEI. The V gene end was trimmed by 6 bases and the J gene end by 8 bases; junction bases not matched to a gene: 7. This CDR3 contains 15 residues. CDR3 region: CASRYTTGGDSPLHF. CDR3 bases: TGTGCCAGCAGATACACGACAGGGGGCGATTCACCCCTCCACTTT.

The chain combines TRBV27 with TRBJ2-7, with 11 nucleotides matching TRBD2. This CDR3 has 16 amino acids. Germline-derived CDR1 and CDR2 are MNHEY and SMNVEV (reference sequence). Trimming cost V 1 base and J 4 bases; bases outside gene matches: 6. The CDR3 DNA follows: TGTGCCAGCAGTTTATTTTCTAGCGGGGGGTTTTACGAGCAGTACTTC. Its translation: CASSLFSSGGFYEQYF.

The table lists this clone with many counts. This chain's CDR3 is CASSPTLFQETQYF. The CDR3 nucleotides are TGTGCCAGCTCCCCTACTCTCTTCCAAGAGACCCAGTACTTC. The V and J genes are TRBV18 and TRBJ2-5, with D hard to call. CDR3 length equals 14 residues. Germline loops: CDR1 KGHSH, CDR2 LQKENI. Trimming removed 6 bases at V and 1 base at J, with 12 bases between.

This chain uses TRBV13 with TRBJ2-2; no clear D. The germline CDR1 and CDR2 sequences are PRHDT and FYEKMQ (reference sequence). This CDR3 spans 14 amino acids. Trimming removed 1 base from V and 2 bases from J, with 5 bases in between. The DNA for the CDR3 is TGTGCCAGCAGCTTAGACAAAAACACCGGGGAGCTGTTTTTT. It specifies CASSLDKNTGELFF.

This clone was seen just once. The chain joins TRBV6-6 to TRBJ2-2; possible D gene TRBD1, 5 bases. Germline V lookup: CDR1 MNHNY, CDR2 SVGAGI (reference sequence). The CDR3 has 15 amino acids. Trimming stripped 2 bases from V and 4 bases from J, with 11 bases between. The DNA for the CDR3 is TGTGCCAGCAGTTACAACCTAAGGGGCACCGGGGAGCTGTTTTTT. This codes for CASSYNLRGTGELFF.

This chain uses TRBV7-2 with TRBJ2-3; the match to TRBD2 covers 9 bases. The CDR3 has 16 amino acids. J gave up 2 bases and V 1 base, and 4 bases lay outside the gene matches. CDR1 and CDR2 (germline): SGHTA, FQGNSA. In DNA form, the CDR3 reads TGTGCCAGCAGCTTAGTTGCGGGGGGGAACACAGATACGCAGTATTTT. It specifies CASSLVAGGNTDTQYF.

The chain has TRBV5-6 and TRBJ2-7, with TRBD2 identical over 9 bases. This CDR3 comprises 17 residues. The germline V gene has CDR1 SGHDT and CDR2 YYEEEE. Germline trimming cut 0 bases from V and 2 bases from J; bases unmatched to any gene: 9. The CDR3 region is CASSLDTSGPTPYEQYF. The CDR3 coding sequence is TGTGCCAGCAGCTTGGACACTAGCGGGCCTACCCCCTACGAGCAGTACTTC.

The chain uses TRBV18 and TRBJ2-4, with a possible D match to TRBD1 (5 bases). Per the germline V gene, CDR1 is KGHSH and CDR2 is LQKENI. V was clipped by 6 bases and J by 5 bases, with 14 bases between them. CDR3 length: 14 amino acids. CDR3 in amino acids: CASSRALDQNIQYF. CDR3 DNA sequence: TGTGCCAGCTCCAGGGCCCTAGACCAAAACATTCAGTACTTC.

This clone was seen only once. The rearrangement uses TRBV27 and TRBJ1-2; no clear D. The CDR3 is made up of 12 amino acids. The germline V gene encodes CDR1 MNHEY and CDR2 SMNVEV (reference sequence). The V end lost 8 bases, the J end lost 1 base, and 8 bases lay between the germline ends. The CDR3 nucleotides are TGTGCCAGCTGGACTTATAACTATGGCTACACCTTC. Translating gives CASWTYNYGYTF.

This chain links TRBV19 with TRBJ1-1; no clear D gene. Trimming shortened V by 3 bases and J by 3 bases, and 17 bases separated the two germline ends. The CDR3 has 16 amino acids. In germline, CDR1 is LNHDA, CDR2 SQIVND (reference sequence). The CDR3 sequence is CASSIPPGSGDTEAFF. The CDR3 region has the DNA TGTGCCAGTAGTATTCCACCGGGGAGTGGCGACACTGAAGCTTTCTTT.

The chain combines TRBV2 with TRBJ2-3; 7 bases line up with TRBD2. After removal of 10 bases from V and 4 bases from J, the junction contained 8 bases not matched to a gene. CDR3 length: 13 amino acids. The germline gives CDR1 SNHLY, CDR2 FYNNEI. CDR3 coding DNA: TGTGCCACCCAGGCGGGGGTGGCAGATACGCAGTATTTT. Residues: CATQAGVADTQYF.

The gene calls are TRBV6-1 and TRBJ2-7, with D tentatively TRBD2 (7 bases). The CDR3 length is 15 residues. In germline, CDR1 is MNHNS, CDR2 SASEGT. With 1 base removed from V and 3 bases from J, the gap between germline ends came to 13 bases. The CDR3 reads CASSEGGGAFYEQYF. CDR3 nucleotide sequence: TGTGCCAGCAGTGAAGGTGGGGGGGCATTCTACGAGCAGTACTTC.

This chain connects TRBV12-3 or TRBV12-4 to TRBJ1-3, with a weak D call TRBD1 (6 bases). V shed 5 bases and J shed 2 bases, with 7 bases lying between them. The CDR3 runs 13 residues. CDR3 DNA: TGTGCCAGCAGTCGGGACACTGGAAACACCATATATTTT. Its protein is CASSRDTGNTIYF.

The chain has TRBV5-4 and TRBJ2-3, with TRBD1 identical over 8 bases. The CDR3 sequence is 14 residues long. Germline CDR1 is SGHNT and CDR2 is YYREEE (reference sequence). The junction had 4 bases not matched to a gene; V was cut back by 4 bases and J by 3 bases. This CDR3 is CASSKDRGTDTQYF. CDR3 DNA sequence: TGTGCCAGCAGCAAAGACAGGGGTACAGATACGCAGTATTTT.

The gene calls are TRBV5-4 and TRBJ2-7, with 10 bases fitting TRBD1. V shed 3 bases, J shed 7 bases, and the junction held 13 bases outside the gene matches. The germline V gene has CDR1 SGHNT and CDR2 YYREEE (reference sequence). The CDR3 totals 16 residues. The CDR3 reads CASSSNPGTGAGEQYF. Here the CDR3 DNA reads TGTGCCAGCAGCTCAAACCCCGGGACAGGGGCGGGGGAGCAGTACTTC.

This sequence joins TRBV7-9 and TRBJ2-2; D is perhaps TRBD1 (6 bases). Germline CDR1 and CDR2: SEHNR and FQNEAQ (reference sequence). V was pared by 7 bases and J by 2 bases, with 14 bases between. The CDR3 is 15 amino acids. The CDR3 nucleotides read TGTGCCAGCAAGTATCAGGGGTTAAACACCGGGGAGCTGTTTTTT. Translating gives CASKYQGLNTGELFF. Complete variable domain (other parts from reference TRBV7-9 and TRBJ2-2): DTGVSQNPRHKITKRGQNVTFRCDPISEHNRLYWYRQTLGQGPEFLTYFQNEAQLEKSRLLSDRFSAERPKGSFSTLEIQRTEQGDSAMYLCASKYQGLNTGELFFGEGSRLTVL.